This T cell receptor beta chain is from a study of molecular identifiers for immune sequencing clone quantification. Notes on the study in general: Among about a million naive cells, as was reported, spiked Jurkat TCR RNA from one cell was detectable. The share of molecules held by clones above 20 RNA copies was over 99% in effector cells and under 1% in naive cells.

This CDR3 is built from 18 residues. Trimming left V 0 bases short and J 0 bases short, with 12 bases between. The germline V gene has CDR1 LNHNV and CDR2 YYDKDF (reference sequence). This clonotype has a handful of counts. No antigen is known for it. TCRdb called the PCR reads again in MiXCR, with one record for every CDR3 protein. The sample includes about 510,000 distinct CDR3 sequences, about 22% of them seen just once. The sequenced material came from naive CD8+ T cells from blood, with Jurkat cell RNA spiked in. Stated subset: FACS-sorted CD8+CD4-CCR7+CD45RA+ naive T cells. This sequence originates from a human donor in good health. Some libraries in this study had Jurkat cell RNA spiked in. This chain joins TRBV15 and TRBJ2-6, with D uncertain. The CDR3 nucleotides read TGTGCCACCAGCAGAGATGATAGACCGTTCTCTGGGGCCAACGTCCTGACTTTC. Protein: CATSRDDRPFSGANVLTF.